The sequence of this T cell receptor (beta chain) was determined in a study of CD8 T cells in ankylosing spondylitis. Overall study findings and caveats: The clones that were linked to disease were reported to be significantly enriched in matched synovial fluid samples from ankylosing spondylitis patients. Disease-linked clones were CD8+ and relatively rare in peripheral blood. Within ankylosing spondylitis blood, a TCR beta motif made up of under 10 highly homologous variants appeared to be characteristic.

MiXCR was run by TCRdb on the 5' RACE reads, yielding one entry per CDR3 protein. The repertoire holds 470,000 or so distinct CDR3 sequences, with more than 25% as singletons. This clonotype was recorded a few times. Its specificity is not known. Trimming removed 3 bases from V and 4 bases from J; junction bases left unmatched: 8. This CDR3 has 15 amino acids. The sample was blood, either unsorted or a sorted T cell fraction (not recorded which). V gene TRBV12-3 or TRBV12-4 combines with J gene TRBJ1-1; 7 bases agree with TRBD1. The TCR sequence derives from a male donor with ankylosing spondylitis. Here the CDR3 DNA reads TGTGCCAGCAGTTTCGGGCAGGGGGTTGGCACTGAAGCTTTCTTT. Translated, it gives CASSFGQGVGTEAFF.